This T cell receptor (beta chain) originates from a study of blood T cell repertoires in COVID-19. At the level of the study: Samples representing acute and convalescent COVID-19 were sourced from the United States, Italy and Spain. T cells, B-cell-depleted T cells, or PBMCs supplied cDNA or gDNA.

Method: immunoSEQ multiplex PCR; TCRdb's copy keeps in-frame clones and lacks some. The repertoire holds roughly 78,000 clones, with about nine tenths as singletons. Per germline, CDR1 MDHEN and CDR2 SYDVKM. V lost 5 bases, J lost 3 bases, and 7 bases stayed unmatched. The CDR3 length is 14 residues. This clone showed up just once. The clonotype originates from an older woman with acute or convalescent COVID-19. The genes are TRBV28 and TRBJ2-7; TRBD2 matches 7 bases. The specimen was peripheral blood. CDR3: CASSPHTGGYEQYF. DNA for the CDR3: TGTGCCAGCAGTCCCCACACGGGAGGCTACGAGCAGTACTTC.